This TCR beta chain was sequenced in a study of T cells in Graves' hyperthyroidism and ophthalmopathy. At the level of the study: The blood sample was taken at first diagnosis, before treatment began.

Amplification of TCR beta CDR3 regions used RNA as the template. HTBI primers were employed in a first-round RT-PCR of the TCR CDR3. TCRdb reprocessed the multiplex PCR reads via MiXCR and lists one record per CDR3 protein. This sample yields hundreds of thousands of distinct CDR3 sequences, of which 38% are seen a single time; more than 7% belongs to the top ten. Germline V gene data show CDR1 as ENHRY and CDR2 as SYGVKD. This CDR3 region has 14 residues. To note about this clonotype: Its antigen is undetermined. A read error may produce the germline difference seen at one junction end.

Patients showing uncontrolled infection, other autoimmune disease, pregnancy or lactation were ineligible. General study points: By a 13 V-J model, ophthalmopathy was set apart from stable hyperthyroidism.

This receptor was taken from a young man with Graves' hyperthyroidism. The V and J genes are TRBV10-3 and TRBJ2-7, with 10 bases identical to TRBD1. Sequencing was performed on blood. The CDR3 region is CASSRDRGRHEQYF. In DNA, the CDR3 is TGTGCCAGCAGTCGGGACAGGGGCCGGCACGAGCAGTACTTC.